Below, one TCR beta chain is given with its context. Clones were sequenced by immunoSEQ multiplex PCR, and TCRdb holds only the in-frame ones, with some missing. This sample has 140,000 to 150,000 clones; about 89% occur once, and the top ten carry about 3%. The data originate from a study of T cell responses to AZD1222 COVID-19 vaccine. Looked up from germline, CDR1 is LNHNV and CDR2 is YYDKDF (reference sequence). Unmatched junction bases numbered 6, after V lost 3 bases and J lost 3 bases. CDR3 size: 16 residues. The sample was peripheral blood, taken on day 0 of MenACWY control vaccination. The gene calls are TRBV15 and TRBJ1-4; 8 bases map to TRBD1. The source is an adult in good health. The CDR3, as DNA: TGTGCCACCAGCAGCGACAGGGGAAGGGCTAATGAAAAACTGTTTTTT. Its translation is CATSSDRGRANEKLFF.